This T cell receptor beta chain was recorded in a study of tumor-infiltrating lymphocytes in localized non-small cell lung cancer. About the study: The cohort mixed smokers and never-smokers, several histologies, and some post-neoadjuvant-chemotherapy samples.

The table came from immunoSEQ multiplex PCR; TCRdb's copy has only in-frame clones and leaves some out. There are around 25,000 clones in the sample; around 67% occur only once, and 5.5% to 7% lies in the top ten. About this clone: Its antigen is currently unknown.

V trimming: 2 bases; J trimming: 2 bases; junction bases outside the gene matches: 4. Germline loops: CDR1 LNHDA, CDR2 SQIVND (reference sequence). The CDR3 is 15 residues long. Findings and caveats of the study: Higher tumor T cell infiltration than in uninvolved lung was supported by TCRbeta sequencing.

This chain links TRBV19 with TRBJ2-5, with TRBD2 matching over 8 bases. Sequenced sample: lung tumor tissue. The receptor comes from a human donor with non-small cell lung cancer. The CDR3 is CASSISGTRQETQYF. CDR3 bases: TGTGCCAGTAGTATAAGTGGGACTAGGCAAGAGACCCAGTACTTC.